This TCR beta chain originates from a study of blood T cell repertoires in COVID-19. Study-level background: Specimens from acute and convalescent COVID-19 originated in the United States, Italy and Spain. PBMCs, B-cell-depleted T cells, or T cells were the source of the cDNA or gDNA that made up the material.

V shed 0 bases and J 4 bases; nucleotides not matched to a gene: 4. The CDR3 extends over 15 amino acids. Germline V gene sequence: CDR1 MNHEY, CDR2 SVGEGT. Authors' data handling: Amplification from reference gene primers served as the basis for estimated nucleated cell counts. Profiling relied on immunoSEQ multiplex PCR, and the TCRdb table lists in-frame clones only, not all of them. D and trimming come from the DNA, and the V and J calls and clone size come from that table. The repertoire consists of approximately 130,000 clones, with 85% occurring once and the leading ten covering roughly 4.5%. The gene calls are TRBV6-2 or TRBV6-3 and TRBJ2-3, with 7 bases fitting TRBD1. Material for sequencing was peripheral blood. This TCR was recovered from a human donor in a cohort sampled during active COVID-19. In nucleotides, the CDR3 is TGTGCCAGCAGTTACTCAGGGGGCCGCCCAGATACGCAGTATTTT. Translated: CASSYSGGRPDTQYF.